The next 25 T cell receptor beta chains were all read from a single sample in a study of T cells in tuberculosis. Assay: immunoSEQ multiplex PCR; the TCRdb copy retains only in-frame clones and omits some. The sample holds tens of thousands of clones, approximately 90% seen once. Time point in this sample: new active TB diagnosis, blood taken before or within 7 days of starting treatment. Specimen: PBMCs, collected at tuberculosis diagnosis. Source of these receptors: an adult with tuberculosis.

The V gene is TRBV10-3, the J gene TRBJ1-4; TRBD1 might be the D (6 bases). This CDR3 contains 18 residues. Trimming pared 0 bases from V and 4 bases from J, leaving 18 bases between. Germline CDR1 reads ENHRY; CDR2 reads SYGVKD. Written as DNA, the CDR3 is TGTGCCATCAGTGAGTCTGGTATAATTACAGGGATTAATGAAAAACTGTTTTTT. Protein sequence: CAISESGIITGINEKLFF.

The chain couples TRBV5-6 to TRBJ1-2, with D hard to call. Germline-derived CDR1 and CDR2 are SGHDT and YYEEEE. CDR3 size: 14 residues. Trimming stripped 4 bases from V and 6 bases from J, with 16 bases between. CDR3 region: CASSPLRQLDGYTF. CDR3 bases: TGTGCCAGCAGCCCCCTAAGGCAGCTAGATGGCTACACCTTC.

The chain recombines TRBV6-1 with TRBJ1-2, with 9 bases fitting TRBD1. This CDR3 has 13 residues. The V segment lost 7 bases and the J segment 3 bases; nucleotides outside the gene matches: 3. Germline values: CDR1 MNHNS, CDR2 SASEGT. The CDR3 is CASTWTGDYGYTF. DNA for the CDR3: TGTGCCAGCACCTGGACAGGGGACTATGGCTACACCTTC.

The J gene is TRBJ1-2, the V gene TRBV4-1; D uncertain. The germline V gene has CDR1 MGHRA and CDR2 YSYEKL. V was cut by 3 bases and J by 0 bases, with 11 bases left in between. This CDR3 region has 15 residues. The chain's CDR3 is CASSQAAAANYGYTF. CDR3 bases: TGCGCCAGCAGCCAGGCAGCCGCGGCTAACTATGGCTACACCTTC.

As to this clone: A junction boundary mismatches the germline segment, possibly from a read error. The chain is built from TRBV10-3 and TRBJ1-6, with 8 nucleotides matching TRBD1. CDR3 length equals 19 residues. Germline V gene sequence: CDR1 ENHRY, CDR2 SYGVKD. The CDR3 DNA follows: TGTGCCATCGGTGACGGGACAGGTGGAGGAGGCTCCTATAATTCACCCCTCCACTTT. Encoded protein: CAIGDGTGGGGSYNSPLHF.

This chain connects TRBV9 to TRBJ1-1; the D is unclear. V lost 4 bases to trimming and J lost 5 bases, with 18 bases between them. CDR1 is SGDLS, CDR2 YYNGEE, per germline. This CDR3 has 15 amino acids. The CDR3 sequence is CASSPGSGFATEAFF. The DNA of the CDR3 is TGTGCCAGCAGCCCAGGCTCGGGGTTCGCGACTGAAGCTTTCTTT.

This clone was observed once. The V call is TRBV4-1, the J call TRBJ2-2; 8 nucleotides line up with TRBD2. The CDR3 extends over 16 amino acids. Germline V gene sequence: CDR1 MGHRA, CDR2 YSYEKL. V shed 3 bases and J 6 bases; nucleotides not matched to a gene: 9. CDR3 bases: TGCGCCAGCAGCCATCCGGGGGGGCAGGGTGCCGGGGAGCTGTTTTTT. It specifies CASSHPGGQGAGELFF.

This rearrangement joins TRBV30 to TRBJ2-7; 11 positions match TRBD1. The CDR3 contains 14 residues. V trimming: 3 bases; J trimming: 5 bases; junction bases outside the gene matches: 6. Germline CDR1 is GTSNPN and CDR2 is SVGIG (reference sequence). The DNA of the CDR3 is TGTGCCTGGAGCCGGACAGGGGGCGGCGACGAGCAGTACTTC. It codes for CAWSRTGGGDEQYF.

This rearrangement joins TRBV4-1 to TRBJ2-3; TRBD1 matches 7 bases. Germline V lookup: CDR1 MGHRA, CDR2 YSYEKL. The CDR3 consists of 17 residues. The V and J ends lost 4 bases and 2 bases, in that order; junction bases with no gene match: 12. This chain's CDR3 is CASSLLSGDRVTDTQYF. The CDR3 nucleotides read TGCGCCAGCAGCCTCCTTTCCGGGGACAGAGTCACAGATACGCAGTATTTT.

The V and J genes are TRBV10-2 and TRBJ1-3; no reliable D call. CDR1 and CDR2 (germline): WSHSY, SAAADI. V lost 8 bases, J lost 4 bases, and 12 bases lay in between. This CDR3 spans 13 amino acids. The CDR3 loop is CASSTEAGNTIYF. Here the CDR3 DNA reads TGCGCCAGCTCGACTGAGGCAGGAAACACCATATATTTT.

V gene TRBV27 combines with J gene TRBJ1-2; D call uncertain. The germline CDR1 and CDR2 sequences are MNHEY and SMNVEV (reference sequence). Trimming removed 2 bases at V and 6 bases at J, with 10 bases between. This CDR3 contains 13 residues. CDR3 DNA sequence: TGTGCCAGCAGTTTAAGCTCCGGGGATGGCTACACCTTC. Protein product: CASSLSSGDGYTF.

The rearrangement joins TRBV29-1 to TRBJ2-7, with 8 bases matching TRBD2. CDR1 is SQVTM and CDR2 is ANQGSEA in the germline V gene. This CDR3 has 13 residues. Unmatched junction bases numbered 6, after V lost 5 bases and J lost 3 bases. The CDR3 reads CSVSGGILYEQYF. The CDR3 nucleotides are TGCAGCGTTAGCGGGGGTATCCTCTACGAGCAGTACTTC.

This chain connects TRBV11-2 to TRBJ2-1, with D possibly TRBD1 on 6 matching bases. Deletions cut 5 bases from V and 3 bases from J, with 14 bases between. The germline gives CDR1 SGHAT, CDR2 FQNNGV. The CDR3 length is 15 residues. CDR3 region: CASSDRRQIYNEQFF. As DNA, the CDR3 is TGTGCCAGCAGCGACAGGCGACAAATCTACAATGAGCAGTTCTTC.

The rearrangement uses TRBV6-5 and TRBJ1-1; 8 bases agree with TRBD1. J lost 6 bases, V lost 5 bases, and 5 bases had no gene match. The CDR3 loop spans 13 amino acids. CDR1 and CDR2 from the germline V gene are MNHEY and SVGAGI. The CDR3: CASSRTGSPEAFF. DNA for the CDR3: TGTGCCAGCAGTCGGACAGGGTCCCCTGAAGCTTTCTTT.

This clone occurred once. The genes are TRBV7-8 and TRBJ1-4; 7 positions match TRBD1. V dropped 3 bases and J dropped 1; count of bases not matched to a gene: 2. The CDR3 is made up of 15 amino acids. Germline V lookup: CDR1 SGHVS, CDR2 FQNEAQ. This chain's CDR3 is CASSFQGVTNEKLFF. CDR3 in DNA: TGTGCCAGCAGCTTCCAGGGGGTAACTAATGAAAAACTGTTTTTT. The whole variable domain, remainder taken from reference TRBV7-8 and TRBJ1-4, is GAGVSQSPRYKVAKRGQDVALRCDPISGHVSLFWYQQALGQGPEFLTYFQNEAQLDKSGLPSDRFFAERPEGSVSTLKIQRTQQEDSAVYLCASSFQGVTNEKLFFGSGTQLSVL.

The gene calls are TRBV10-3 and TRBJ2-7, with D perhaps TRBD2 (6 bases). The CDR3 extends over 13 amino acids. Trimming cost V 4 bases and J 1 base, with 8 bases left between them. The V gene's germline CDR1 is ENHRY and CDR2 SYGVKD. The CDR3 DNA reads as TGTGCCATCAGTGGGGACTCGTCCTACGAGCAGTACGTC. Its translation: CAISGDSSYEQYV.

The chain combines TRBV13 with TRBJ2-1; possibly TRBD2 for D (5 bases). The germline V gene has CDR1 PRHDT and CDR2 FYEKMQ (reference sequence). The CDR3 has 12 residues. V was pared by 3 bases and J by 8 bases, with 8 bases between. CDR3 coding DNA: TGTGCCAGCAGCTTGAGGGATGATGAGCAGTTCTTC. Translating gives CASSLRDDEQFF.

V and J are TRBV5-5 and TRBJ2-7, with 8 bases aligning to TRBD1. The J segment lost 3 bases and the V segment lost 0 bases, leaving 2 bases of the junction unmatched. CDR3 size: 14 residues. Germline V gene data show CDR1 as SGHKS and CDR2 as YYEKEE (reference sequence). CDR3 sequence: CASSLAGGGYEQYV. As DNA, the CDR3 is TGTGCCAGCAGCTTGGCAGGGGGCGGCTACGAGCAGTACGTC.

This rearrangement joins TRBV11-2 to TRBJ2-3; TRBD2 matches at 13 bases. Germline V CDR1 and CDR2: SGHAT, FQNNGV. This CDR3 comprises 17 residues. With 5 bases clipped from V and 3 bases from J, the junction kept 8 bases outside the gene matches. The CDR3 loop is CASSLWTSGGLTDTQYF. CDR3 nucleotide sequence: TGTGCCAGCAGCCTCTGGACTAGCGGGGGCCTTACAGATACGCAGTATTTT. Full variable domain (missing parts from reference TRBV11-2 and TRBJ2-3): EAGVAQSPRYKIIEKRQSVAFWCNPISGHATLYWYQQILGQGPKLLIQFQNNGVVDDSQLPKDRFSAERLKGVDSTLKIQPAKLEDSAVYLCASSLWTSGGLTDTQYFGPGTRLTVL.

The chain joins TRBV5-4 to TRBJ2-6; D not resolved. The V gene lost 0 bases and the J gene lost 1 base, with 8 bases spanning the gap. The germline gives CDR1 SGHNT, CDR2 YYREEE (reference sequence). The CDR3 runs to 16 residues. CDR3 in DNA: TGTGCCAGCAGCTTGGCTCGCGCTTCTGGGGCCAACGTCCTGACTTTC. It is translated as CASSLARASGANVLTF.

The rearrangement links TRBV19 to TRBJ1-6, with D possibly being TRBD1 (6 bases). The CDR3 runs 13 residues. CDR1 is LNHDA and CDR2 is SQIVND in the germline V gene (reference sequence). V was pared by 4 bases and J by 6 bases, with 7 bases between. CDR3 sequence reads: CASSRGLNSPLHF. CDR3 in DNA: TGTGCCAGTAGTAGGGGGCTTAATTCACCCCTCCACTTT.

V gene TRBV2 combines with J gene TRBJ2-5, with D perhaps TRBD2 (5 bases). Germline loops: CDR1 SNHLY, CDR2 FYNNEI. Trimming removed 8 bases from V and 5 bases from J, with 9 bases in between. This CDR3 comprises 11 residues. Here the CDR3 DNA reads TGTGCCAGCGGAGGAGTCGAGACCCAGTACTTC. Protein product: CASGGVETQYF.

This chain links TRBV7-2 with TRBJ2-7; 8 positions match TRBD1. The CDR3 runs to 15 residues. With 4 bases clipped from V and 2 bases from J, the junction kept 7 bases outside the gene matches. The germline V gene encodes CDR1 SGHTA and CDR2 FQGNSA. CDR3 nucleotide sequence: TGTGCCAGCAGCTCGACTCCGGGACAGGCCTACGAGCAGTACTTC. This codes for CASSSTPGQAYEQYF. Full variable domain (missing parts from reference TRBV7-2 and TRBJ2-7): GAGVSQSPSNKVTEKGKDVELRCDPISGHTALYWYRQSLGQGLEFLIYFQGNSAPDKSGLPSDRFSAERTGGSVSTLTIQRTQQEDSAVYLCASSSTPGQAYEQYFGPGTRLTVT.

This clone was seen once. This chain joins TRBV2 and TRBJ2-6; no reliable D call. The CDR3 totals 15 residues. Germline V gene lookup returns CDR1 SNHLY and CDR2 FYNNEI. Trimming pared 6 bases from V and 0 bases from J, leaving 9 bases between. CDR3 in DNA: TGTGCCAGCAGGGAACGGAGCTCTGGGGCCAACGTCCTGACTTTC. Translation gives CASRERSSGANVLTF.

The CDR3 is CASSGYPRGSKNIQYF. CDR3 DNA sequence: TGTGCCAGCAGCGGATATCCACGGGGTAGCAAAAACATTCAGTACTTC. This chain uses TRBV9 with TRBJ2-4; possibly TRBD2 for D (5 bases). This CDR3 is built from 16 residues. Trimming pared 3 bases from V and 3 bases from J, leaving 16 bases between. Germline CDR1 and CDR2: SGDLS and YYNGEE.